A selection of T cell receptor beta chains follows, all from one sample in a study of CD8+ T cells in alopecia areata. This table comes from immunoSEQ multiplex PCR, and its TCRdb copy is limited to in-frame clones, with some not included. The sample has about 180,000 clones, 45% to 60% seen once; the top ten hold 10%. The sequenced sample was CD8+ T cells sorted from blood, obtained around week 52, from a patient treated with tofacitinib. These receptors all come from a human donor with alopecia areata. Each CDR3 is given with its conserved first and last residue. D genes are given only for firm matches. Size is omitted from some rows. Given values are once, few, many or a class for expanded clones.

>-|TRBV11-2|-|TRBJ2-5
CASSRVEWETQYF
TGTGCCAGCAGCCGCGTCGAATGGGAGACCCAGTACTTC
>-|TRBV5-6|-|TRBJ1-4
CASTDGFNEKLFF
TGTGCCAGCACGGACGGTTTTAATGAAAAACTGTTTTTT
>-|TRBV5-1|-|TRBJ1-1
CASSPLDNMNTEAFF
TGCGCCAGCAGTCCGTTGGACAACATGAACACTGAAGCTTTCTTT
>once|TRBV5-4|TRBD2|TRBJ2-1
CASSGLAGGPQFF
TGTGCCAGCAGCGGTCTAGCGGGGGGGCCTCAGTTCTTC
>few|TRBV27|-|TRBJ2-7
CASSFGRDYEQYF
TGTGCCAGCAGTTTCGGTCGGGACTACGAGCAGTACTTC
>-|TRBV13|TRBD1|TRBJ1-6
CASSRDRAINSPLHF
TGTGCCAGCAGCCGGGACAGAGCAATTAATTCACCCCTCCACTTT
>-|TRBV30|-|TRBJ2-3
CAWSGVGVADTQYF
TGTGCCTGGAGTGGGGTAGGGGTGGCAGATACGCAGTATTTT
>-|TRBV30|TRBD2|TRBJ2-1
CAWKMTSGGIAEQFF
TGTGCCTGGAAGATGACTAGCGGGGGAATCGCTGAGCAGTTCTTC
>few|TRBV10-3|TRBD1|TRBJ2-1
CAISPGQIRENEQFF
TGTGCCATCAGTCCGGGACAGATCCGGGAAAATGAGCAGTTCTTC
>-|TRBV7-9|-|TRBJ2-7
CASSFKGGYEQYF
TGTGCCAGCAGCTTCAAGGGGGGGTACGAGCAGTACTTC
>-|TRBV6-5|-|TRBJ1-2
CASSYGAGRKTGYTF
TGTGCCAGCAGTTACGGGGCAGGTCGAAAAACTGGCTACACCTTC
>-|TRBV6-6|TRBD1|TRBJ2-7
CASSPRQGPYEQYF
TGTGCCAGCAGTCCTAGACAGGGACCCTACGAGCAGTACTTC
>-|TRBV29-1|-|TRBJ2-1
CSVPPDSHYNEQFF
TGCAGCGTTCCGCCGGACAGCCACTACAATGAGCAGTTCTTC
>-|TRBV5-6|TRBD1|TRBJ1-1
CASSFYDRATEAFF
TGTGCCAGCAGCTTTTACGACAGGGCCACTGAAGCTTTCTTT
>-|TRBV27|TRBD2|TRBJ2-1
CASSLTSGGAEDYNEQFF
TGTGCCAGCAGTTTAACTAGCGGGGGGGCAGAAGACTACAATGAGCAGTTCTTC
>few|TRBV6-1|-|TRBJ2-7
CASSEWGAASTYEQYF
TGTGCCAGCAGTGAATGGGGGGCAGCTAGCACCTACGAGCAGTACTTC
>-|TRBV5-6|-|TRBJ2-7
CASSTLTGLYEQYF
TGTGCCAGCAGCACTCTAACAGGGCTGTACGAGCAGTACTTC
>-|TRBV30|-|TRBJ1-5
CAWSLGWGAPSDQPQHF
TGTGCCTGGAGCCTTGGGTGGGGTGCGCCGTCGGATCAGCCCCAGCATTTT
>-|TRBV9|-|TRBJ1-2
CASSVGGAQSYTF
TGTGCCAGCAGCGTAGGGGGGGCGCAAAGCTACACCTTC
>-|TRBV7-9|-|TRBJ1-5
CASSSPGTDNQPQHF
TGTGCCAGCAGCTCGCCTGGGACGGACAATCAGCCCCAGCATTTT
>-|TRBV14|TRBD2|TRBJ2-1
CASSQDPHLAGAYNEQFF
TGTGCCAGCAGCCAAGATCCCCATCTAGCGGGGGCTTACAATGAGCAGTTCTTC
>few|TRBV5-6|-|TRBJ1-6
CASRTRIYNSPLHF
TGTGCCAGCAGAACGAGGATCTATAATTCACCCCTCCACTTT